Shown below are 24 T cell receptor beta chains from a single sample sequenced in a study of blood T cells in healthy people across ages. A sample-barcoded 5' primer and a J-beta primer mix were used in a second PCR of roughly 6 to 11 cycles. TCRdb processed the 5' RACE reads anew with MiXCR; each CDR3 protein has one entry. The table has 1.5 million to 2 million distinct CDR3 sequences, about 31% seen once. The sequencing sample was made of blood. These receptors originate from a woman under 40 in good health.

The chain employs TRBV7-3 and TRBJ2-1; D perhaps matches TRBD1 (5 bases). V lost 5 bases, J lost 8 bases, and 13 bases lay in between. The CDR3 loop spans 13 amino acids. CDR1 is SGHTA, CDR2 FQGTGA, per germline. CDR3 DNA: TGTGCCAGCAGCCTCTCCCAGGGCGATGAGCAGTTCTTC. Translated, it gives CASSLSQGDEQFF.

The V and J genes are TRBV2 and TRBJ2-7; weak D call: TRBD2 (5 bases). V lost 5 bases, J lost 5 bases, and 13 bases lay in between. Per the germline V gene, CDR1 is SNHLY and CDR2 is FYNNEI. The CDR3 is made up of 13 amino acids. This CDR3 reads CASSTTRSDEQYF. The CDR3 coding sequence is TGTGCCAGCAGTACTACTAGGTCGGACGAGCAGTACTTC.

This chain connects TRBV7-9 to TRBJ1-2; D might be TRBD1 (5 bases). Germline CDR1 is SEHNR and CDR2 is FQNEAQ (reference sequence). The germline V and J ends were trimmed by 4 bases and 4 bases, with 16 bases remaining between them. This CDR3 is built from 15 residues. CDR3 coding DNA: TGTGCCAGCAGCTACGGGAAGGCAGGGCCCTATGGCTACACCTTC. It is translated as CASSYGKAGPYGYTF.

CDR3 DNA: TGCAGTGCTAGCCTAGGACCCCATCAGCCCCAGCATTTT. This translates into CSASLGPHQPQHF. The rearrangement links TRBV20-1 to TRBJ1-5; the D is unclear. V was pared by 3 bases and J by 5 bases, with 11 bases between. CDR3 length: 13 residues. CDR1 is DFQATT and CDR2 is SNEGSKA in the germline V gene (reference sequence).

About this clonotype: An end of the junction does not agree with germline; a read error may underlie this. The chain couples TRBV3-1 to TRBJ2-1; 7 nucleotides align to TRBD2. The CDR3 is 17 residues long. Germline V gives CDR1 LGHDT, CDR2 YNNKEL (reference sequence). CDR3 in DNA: TGTGCCAGCAACCAAGATATGTGGGCGGGAGCTGTCAATGAGCAGTTCTTC. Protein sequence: CASNQDMWAGAVNEQFF.

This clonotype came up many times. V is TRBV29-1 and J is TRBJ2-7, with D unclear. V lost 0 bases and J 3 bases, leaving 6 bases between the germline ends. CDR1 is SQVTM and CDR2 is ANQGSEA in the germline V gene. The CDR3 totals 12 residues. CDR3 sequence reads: CSVEEGHYEQYF. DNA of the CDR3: TGCAGCGTTGAAGAGGGCCACTACGAGCAGTACTTC.

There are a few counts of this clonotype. The CDR3 nucleotides are TGTGCCAGCAGCAAAGCGCGGACTAGCGGATCGCAGTATTTT. Amino acids: CASSKARTSGSQYF. This sequence joins TRBV21-1 and TRBJ2-3; TRBD2, as called in the table, went unchecked against the DNA. TRBV21-1 is noted as a pseudogene. This CDR3 comprises 14 residues.

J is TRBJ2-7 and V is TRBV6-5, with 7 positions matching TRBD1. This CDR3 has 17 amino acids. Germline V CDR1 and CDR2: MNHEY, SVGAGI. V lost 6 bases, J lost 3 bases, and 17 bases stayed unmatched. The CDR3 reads CASSLTVQGRNGYEQYF. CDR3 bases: TGTGCCAGCAGCCTTACTGTACAGGGGAGAAACGGCTACGAGCAGTACTTC.

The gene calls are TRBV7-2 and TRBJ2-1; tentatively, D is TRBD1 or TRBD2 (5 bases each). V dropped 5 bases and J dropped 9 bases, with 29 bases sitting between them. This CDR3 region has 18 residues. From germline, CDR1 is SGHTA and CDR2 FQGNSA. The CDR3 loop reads CASSKRPGVVGDNTEQFF. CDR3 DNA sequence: TGTGCCAGCAGCAAAAGGCCCGGGGTGGTGGGGGATAACACTGAGCAGTTCTTC.

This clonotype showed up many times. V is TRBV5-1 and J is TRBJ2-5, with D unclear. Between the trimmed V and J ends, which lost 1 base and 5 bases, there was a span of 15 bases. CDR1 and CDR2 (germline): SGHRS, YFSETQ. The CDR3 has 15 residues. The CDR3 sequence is CASSLFTGFQETQYF. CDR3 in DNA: TGCGCCAGCAGCTTGTTCACCGGGTTCCAGGAGACCCAGTACTTC. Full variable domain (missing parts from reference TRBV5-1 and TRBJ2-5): KAGVTQTPRYLIKTRGQQVTLSCSPISGHRSVSWYQQTPGQGLQFLFEYFSETQRNKGNFPGRFSGRQFSNSRSEMNVSTLELGDSALYLCASSLFTGFQETQYFGPGTRLLVL.

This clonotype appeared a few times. CDR3 in DNA: TGTGCCAGCAGCCCACGGACGGGGGGGCCGGGTACGCAGTATTTT. Its protein is CASSPRTGGPGTQYF. This sequence joins TRBV3-1 and TRBJ2-3; 8 nucleotides align to TRBD2. The CDR3 is made up of 15 amino acids. The V and J ends lost 4 bases and 8 bases, in that order; junction bases with no gene match: 11. Germline V gene sequence: CDR1 LGHDT, CDR2 YNNKEL (reference sequence).

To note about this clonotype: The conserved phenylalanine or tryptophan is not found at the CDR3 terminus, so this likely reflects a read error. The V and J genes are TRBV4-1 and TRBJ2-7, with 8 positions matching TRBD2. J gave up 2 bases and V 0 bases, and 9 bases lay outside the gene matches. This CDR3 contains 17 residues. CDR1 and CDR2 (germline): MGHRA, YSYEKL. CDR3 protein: CASSQEWSGGYTYEQYS. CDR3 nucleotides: TGCGCCAGCAGCCAAGAGTGGAGCGGGGGTTATACCTACGAGCAGTACTCC.

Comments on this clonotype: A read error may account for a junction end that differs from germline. For the CDR3, the DNA is TGTGCCAGCAGCCCCTGGTCGTCGAACAATGGGCAGTTCTTC. As protein: CASSPWSSNNGQFF. The chain joins TRBV14 to TRBJ2-1; D gene uncertain. In germline, CDR1 is SGHDN, CDR2 FVKESK. The CDR3 length is 14 residues.

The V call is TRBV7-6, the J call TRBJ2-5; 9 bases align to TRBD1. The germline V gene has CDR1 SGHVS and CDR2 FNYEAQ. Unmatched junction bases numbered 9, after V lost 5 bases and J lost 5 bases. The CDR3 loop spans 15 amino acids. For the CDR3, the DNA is TGTGCCAGCAGCGCGGGGACAGGGACGGAGGAGACCCAGTACTTC. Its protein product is CASSAGTGTEETQYF. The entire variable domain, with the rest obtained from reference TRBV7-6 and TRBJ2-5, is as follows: GAGVSQSPRYKVTKRGQDVALRCDPISGHVSLYWYRQALGQGPEFLTYFNYEAQQDKSGLPNDRFSAERPEGSISTLTIQRTEQRDSAMYRCASSAGTGTEETQYFGPGTRLLVL.

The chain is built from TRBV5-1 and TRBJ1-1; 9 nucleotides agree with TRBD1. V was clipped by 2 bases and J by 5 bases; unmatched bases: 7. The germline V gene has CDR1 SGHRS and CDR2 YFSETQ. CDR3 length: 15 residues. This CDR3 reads CASSLQGAPRTEAFF. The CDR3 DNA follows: TGCGCCAGCAGCTTACAGGGGGCGCCCCGAACTGAAGCTTTCTTT.

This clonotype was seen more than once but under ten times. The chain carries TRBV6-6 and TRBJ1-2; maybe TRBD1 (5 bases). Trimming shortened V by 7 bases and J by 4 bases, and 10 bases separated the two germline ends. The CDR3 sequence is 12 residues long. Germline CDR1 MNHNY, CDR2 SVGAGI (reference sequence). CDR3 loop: CASIGTGYGYTF. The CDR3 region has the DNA TGTGCCAGCATCGGGACGGGCTATGGCTACACCTTC.

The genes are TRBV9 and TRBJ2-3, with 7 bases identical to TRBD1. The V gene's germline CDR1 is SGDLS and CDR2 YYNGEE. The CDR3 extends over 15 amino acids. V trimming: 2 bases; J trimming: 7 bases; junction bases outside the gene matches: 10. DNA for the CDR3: TGTGCCAGCAGCGTTCGGACAGGCTCCAATTATACGCAGTATTTT. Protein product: CASSVRTGSNYTQYF.

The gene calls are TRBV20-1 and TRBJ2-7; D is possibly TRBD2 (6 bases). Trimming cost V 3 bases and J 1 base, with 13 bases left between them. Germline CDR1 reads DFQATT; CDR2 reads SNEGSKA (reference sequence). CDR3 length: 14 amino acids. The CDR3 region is CSARPGLGSYEQYF. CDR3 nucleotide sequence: TGCAGTGCTAGGCCGGGACTTGGTTCCTACGAGCAGTACTTC.

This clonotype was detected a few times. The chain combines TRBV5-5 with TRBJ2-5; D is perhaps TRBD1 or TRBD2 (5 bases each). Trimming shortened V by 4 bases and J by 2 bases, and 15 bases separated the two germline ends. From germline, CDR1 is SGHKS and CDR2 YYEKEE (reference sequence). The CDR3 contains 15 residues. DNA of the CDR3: TGTGCCAGCAGCCCGCCGGGACGGAGTCAAGAGACCCAGTACTTC. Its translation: CASSPPGRSQETQYF.

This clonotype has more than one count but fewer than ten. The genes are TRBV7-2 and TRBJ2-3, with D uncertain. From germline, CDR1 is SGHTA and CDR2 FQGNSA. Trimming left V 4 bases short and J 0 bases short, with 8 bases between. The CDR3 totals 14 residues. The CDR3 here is CASSSGYSTDTQYF. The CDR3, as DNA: TGTGCCAGCAGCTCAGGCTACAGCACAGATACGCAGTATTTT.

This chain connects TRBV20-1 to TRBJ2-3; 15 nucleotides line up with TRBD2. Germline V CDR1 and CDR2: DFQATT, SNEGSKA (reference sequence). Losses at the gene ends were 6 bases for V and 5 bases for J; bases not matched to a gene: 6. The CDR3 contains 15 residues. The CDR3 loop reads CSAWTSGRAQDTQYF. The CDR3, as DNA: TGCAGTGCGTGGACTAGCGGGAGGGCCCAAGATACGCAGTATTTT.

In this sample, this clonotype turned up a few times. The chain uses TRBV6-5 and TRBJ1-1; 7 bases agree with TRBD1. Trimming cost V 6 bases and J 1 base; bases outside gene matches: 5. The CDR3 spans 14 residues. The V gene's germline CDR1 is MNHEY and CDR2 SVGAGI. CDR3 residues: CASRAGTANTEAFF. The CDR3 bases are TGTGCCAGCAGAGCAGGGACAGCGAACACTGAAGCTTTCTTT.

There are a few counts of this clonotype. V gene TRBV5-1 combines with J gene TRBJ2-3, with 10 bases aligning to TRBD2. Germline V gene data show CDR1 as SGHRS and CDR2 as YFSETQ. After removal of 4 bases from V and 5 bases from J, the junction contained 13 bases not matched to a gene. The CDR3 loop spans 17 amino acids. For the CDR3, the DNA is TGCGCCAGCAGCCTGACAGGGACGGTAGCGGGAGGAGATACGCAGTATTTT. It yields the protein CASSLTGTVAGGDTQYF.

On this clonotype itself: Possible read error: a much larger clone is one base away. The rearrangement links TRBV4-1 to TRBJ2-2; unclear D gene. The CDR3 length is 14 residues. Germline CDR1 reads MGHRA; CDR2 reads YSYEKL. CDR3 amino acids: CANSLDPNTGELFF. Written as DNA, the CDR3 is TGCGCCAACAGCCTGGATCCGAACACCGGGGAGCTGTTTTTT.